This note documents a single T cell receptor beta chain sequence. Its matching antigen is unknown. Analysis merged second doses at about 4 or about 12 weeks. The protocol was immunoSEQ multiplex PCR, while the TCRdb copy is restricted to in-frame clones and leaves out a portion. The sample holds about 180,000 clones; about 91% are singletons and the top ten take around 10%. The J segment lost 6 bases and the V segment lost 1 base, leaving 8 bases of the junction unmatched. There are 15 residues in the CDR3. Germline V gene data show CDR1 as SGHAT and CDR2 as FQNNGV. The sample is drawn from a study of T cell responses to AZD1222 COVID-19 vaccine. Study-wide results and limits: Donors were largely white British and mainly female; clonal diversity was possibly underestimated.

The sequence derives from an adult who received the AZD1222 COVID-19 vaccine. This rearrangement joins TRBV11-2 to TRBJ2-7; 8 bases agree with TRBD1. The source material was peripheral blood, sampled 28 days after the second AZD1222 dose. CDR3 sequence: CASSLGLGQGGEQYF. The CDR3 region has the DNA TGTGCCAGCAGCTTAGGTTTAGGACAGGGTGGCGAGCAGTACTTC. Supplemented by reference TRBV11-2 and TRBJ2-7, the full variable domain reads EAGVAQSPRYKIIEKRQSVAFWCNPISGHATLYWYQQILGQGPKLLIQFQNNGVVDDSQLPKDRFSAERLKGVDSTLKIQPAKLEDSAVYLCASSLGLGQGGEQYFGPGTRLTVT.